Listed below are T cell receptor beta chains from one sample, sequenced in a study of CD8 T cells in ankylosing spondylitis. One entry per CDR3 protein, called by TCRdb with MiXCR from the 5' RACE reads. The sample holds fewer than 250,000 distinct CDR3 sequences, about 10% seen once. The sequencing sample was made of blood, either unsorted or a sorted T cell fraction (not recorded which). The origin of the receptors is a male donor with ankylosing spondylitis or in good health (not recorded which). Each CDR3 is given with its conserved first and last residue. Each record gives: V gene, D gene, J gene, clone size, CDR3 protein, CDR3 DNA. A D gene is named only where the DNA matches it firmly. Not every row has a clone size; where given, it reads once, few, many or a size class.

TRBV20-1	NA	TRBJ2-3	many	CSAPTQRSTDTQYF	TGCAGTGCTCCCACACAGAGAAGCACAGATACGCAGTATTTT
TRBV11-2	TRBD2	TRBJ2-1	many	CASSFPGLAAGEQFF	TGTGCCAGCAGCTTTCCGGGACTAGCGGCGGGGGAGCAGTTCTTC
TRBV2	TRBD1	TRBJ1-1	many	CASSVTGGRTEAFF	TGTGCCAGCAGTGTAACAGGGGGCCGCACTGAAGCTTTCTTT
TRBV10-2	NA	TRBJ1-5	NA	CASNLAGAQPQHF	TGCGCCAGCAACCTCGCGGGGGCTCAGCCCCAGCATTTT
TRBV5-5	NA	TRBJ2-7	many	CASSLVGNYEQYF	TGTGCCAGCAGCTTGGTTGGTAACTACGAGCAGTACTTC
TRBV12-3/TRBV12-4	TRBD1	TRBJ1-5	many	CASSLGSGGRNQPQHF	TGTGCCAGCAGTTTAGGGTCAGGGGGTCGCAATCAGCCCCAGCATTTT
TRBV2	TRBD2	TRBJ2-1	NA	CASSLRPSGSQEQFF	TGTGCCAGCAGCCTTCGGCCTAGCGGGAGTCAAGAGCAGTTCTTC
TRBV19	NA	TRBJ2-2	few	CASSIEGVNTGELFF	TGTGCCAGTAGTATAGAGGGAGTGAACACCGGGGAGCTGTTTTTT
TRBV12-3/TRBV12-4	NA	TRBJ2-7	many	CASSPNTYAYEQYF	TGTGCCAGCAGTCCCAATACTTACGCCTACGAGCAGTACTTC
TRBV7-9	NA	TRBJ2-1	many	CASSRELRNEQFF	TGTGCCAGCAGCCGCGAGCTGAGGAATGAGCAGTTCTTC
TRBV11-2	NA	TRBJ2-5	many	CASSEGNRRLETQYF	TGTGCCAGCAGTGAAGGTAACCGGAGGCTAGAGACCCAGTACTTC
TRBV5-1	NA	TRBJ1-1	few	CASSLADVGAEAFF	TGCGCCAGCAGCTTGGCCGATGTAGGGGCTGAAGCTTTCTTT
TRBV11-2	NA	TRBJ2-5	many	CASSRGERQETQYF	TGTGCCAGCAGCAGAGGGGAACGCCAAGAGACCCAGTACTTC
TRBV12-3/TRBV12-4	NA	TRBJ2-3	many	CASSLGGGTDTQYF	TGTGCCAGCAGTTTAGGCGGAGGCACAGATACGCAGTATTTT
TRBV20-1	TRBD2	TRBJ2-1	many	CSARGPSGRYDEQFF	TGCAGTGCTAGAGGGCCTAGCGGGAGGTACGATGAGCAGTTCTTC
TRBV6-5	NA	TRBJ2-1	many	CASRLPGTLPAEQFF	TGTGCCAGCAGGTTACCCGGGACTCTTCCCGCTGAGCAGTTCTTC
TRBV7-9	NA	TRBJ1-5	few	CASSFADSRNQPQHF	TGTGCCAGCAGCTTTGCAGACAGCAGGAATCAGCCCCAGCATTTT
TRBV5-1	NA	TRBJ2-6	many	CASSLALPGPSSGANVLTF	TGCGCCAGCAGCTTGGCCCTCCCGGGACCCAGCTCTGGGGCCAACGTCCTGACTTTC
TRBV19	NA	TRBJ2-4	NA	CAVEGVPKNIQYF	TGTGCCGTAGAGGGGGTACCCAAAAACATTCAGTACTTC
TRBV29-1	NA	TRBJ2-5	NA	CSVGQGETQYF	TGCAGCGTTGGGCAGGGGGAGACCCAGTACTTC
TRBV3-1	NA	TRBJ2-3	many	CASSQRDTQYF	TGTGCCAGCAGCCAACGTGATACGCAGTATTTT
TRBV18	NA	TRBJ2-1	NA	CASSLTREGGAYNEQFF	TGTGCCAGCTCACTCACGCGGGAAGGGGGTGCCTACAATGAGCAGTTCTTC
TRBV20-1	NA	TRBJ1-1	many	CSVRQRYTEAFF	TGCAGTGTTCGGCAGCGCTACACTGAAGCTTTCTTT
TRBV12-3/TRBV12-4	NA	TRBJ1-1	few	CASSLVRGYTEAFF	TGTGCCAGCAGTTTAGTCAGGGGATACACTGAAGCTTTCTTT
TRBV10-3	TRBD1	TRBJ1-2	many	CAISDQGVNYYGYTF	TGTGCCATCAGTGATCAGGGGGTGAACTACTATGGCTACACCTTC
TRBV3-1	TRBD1	TRBJ2-5	NA	CASSKHLSRGLGETQYF	TGTGCCAGCAGCAAACACCTCTCCAGGGGGCTAGGAGAGACCCAGTACTTC
TRBV5-1	TRBD1	TRBJ2-5	many	CASSLAEGARTETQYF	TGCGCCAGCAGCTTGGCCGAGGGGGCTCGGACAGAGACCCAGTACTTC
TRBV6-4	NA	TRBJ1-5	few	CASRGMGRGGNQPQHF	TGTGCCAGCAGGGGTATGGGCAGGGGAGGCAATCAGCCCCAGCATTTT
TRBV12-3/TRBV12-4	NA	TRBJ1-2	many	CANSFFGGYTF	TGTGCCAACAGCTTCTTCGGAGGCTACACCTTC
TRBV6-2/TRBV6-3	NA	TRBJ1-3	many	CASRFYEGWHSGNTIYF	TGTGCCAGCAGGTTCTACGAGGGTTGGCACTCTGGAAACACCATATATTTT
TRBV12-3/TRBV12-4	NA	TRBJ2-7	many	CASSLPPAYEQYF	TGTGCCAGCAGTTTACCCCCGGCCTACGAGCAGTACTTC
TRBV5-1	TRBD1	TRBJ1-1	many	CASSPDRGRPMNTEAFF	TGCGCCAGCAGCCCGGACAGGGGGCGGCCCATGAACACTGAAGCTTTCTTT
TRBV30	NA	TRBJ2-7	many	CAWSLTREQYF	TGTGCCTGGAGTCTGACGCGAGAGCAGTACTTC
TRBV4-1	NA	TRBJ2-7	many	CASSQDSAGSPYEQYF	TGCGCCAGCAGCCAAGATTCCGCGGGATCCCCCTACGAGCAGTACTTC
TRBV20-1	NA	TRBJ2-3	many	CSASWGGQGDTQYF	TGCAGTGCTAGTTGGGGGGGCCAGGGGGATACGCAGTATTTT
TRBV24-1	NA	TRBJ2-3	many	CATSDPRFSGADTQYF	TGTGCCACCAGTGATCCACGGTTCTCGGGAGCAGATACGCAGTATTTT
TRBV6-6	NA	TRBJ1-1	NA	CASSYSGGVEAFF	TGTGCCAGCAGTTACTCTGGTGGCGTTGAAGCTTTCTTT
TRBV9	NA	TRBJ1-1	many	CASSVAGQNTEAFF	TGTGCCAGCAGCGTAGCTGGACAGAACACTGAAGCTTTCTTT
TRBV3-1	TRBD2	TRBJ2-1	many	CASSQILLAGGGGDEQFF	TGTGCCAGCAGCCAAATCTTACTAGCGGGAGGAGGCGGGGATGAGCAGTTCTTC
TRBV3-1	TRBD1	TRBJ1-5	many	CASSQTGGNQPQHF	TGTGCCAGCAGCCAGACAGGGGGCAATCAGCCCCAGCATTTT
TRBV7-9	TRBD2	TRBJ2-3	NA	CASSLGTSGGDTQYF	TGTGCCAGCAGCTTAGGGACTAGCGGAGGAGATACGCAGTATTTT
TRBV30	TRBD2	TRBJ2-1	NA	CAWDLGLAGAREQFF	TGTGCCTGGGACCTGGGACTAGCGGGGGCCAGGGAGCAGTTCTTC
TRBV12-3/TRBV12-4	NA	TRBJ2-2	many	CASSLVGDTGELFF	TGTGCCAGCAGTTTAGTGGGGGACACCGGGGAGCTGTTTTTT
TRBV6-5	TRBD1	TRBJ2-3	few	CTSSYTWGFRGPLTDTQYF	TGTACCAGCAGTTACACCTGGGGGTTCAGGGGGCCTCTCACAGATACGCAGTATTTT
TRBV2	NA	TRBJ2-1	many	CASIRGGAQRNEQFF	TGTGCCAGCATTAGAGGGGGGGCCCAACGCAATGAGCAGTTCTTC